The sample holds a few counts of the clone carrying this T cell receptor beta chain. Isolated per sample were at least 6 million PBMCs. This specimen comes from a study of blood T cells in healthy people across ages. The CDR3 covers 13 residues. CDR1 and CDR2 from the germline V gene are DFQATT and SNEGSKA (reference sequence). Trimming shortened V by 6 bases and J by 8 bases, and 16 bases separated the two germline ends. Alongside a J-beta primer mix, a sample-barcoded 5' primer served in a second PCR lasting roughly 7 to 12 cycles. TCRdb processed the 5' RACE reads anew with MiXCR; each CDR3 protein has one entry. The sample consists of some 850,000 distinct CDR3 sequences, around a quarter of them appearing once. These data were also reused for a study on T cells of mothers and their children. That source reports: The yield was over 9.5 million TCR beta CDR3 reads from each mother and some 3 million from each child. The authors detected no persistent microchimeric T cell clones.

Sequencing was carried out using blood. This receptor was taken from a boy aged 5-17 years in good health. This chain connects TRBV20-1 to TRBJ1-4; D not resolved. CDR3 in amino acids: CSAKDPRREKLFF. CDR3 in DNA: TGCAGTGCCAAGGACCCCCGGAGGGAAAAACTGTTTTTT.